What follows are 4 T cell receptor beta chains derived from one specimen sequenced in a study of lymphopenia after photon versus proton radiotherapy. TCRdb's copy holds only in-frame clones and misses some; the assay was immunoSEQ multiplex PCR. Of about 160,000 clones listed, 80% to 90% are singletons. Source: peripheral blood, taken from a patient treated with photon-based radiotherapy. These receptors all come from a man aged 50-59 years with gastric cancer.

The rearrangement joins TRBV11-2 to TRBJ1-4, with 8 bases matching TRBD1. V was pared by 4 bases and J by 4 bases, with 5 bases of the junction left unmatched. Per the germline V gene, CDR1 is SGHAT and CDR2 is FQNNGV. The CDR3 covers 15 residues. CDR3 loop: CASSSKDRVNEKLFF. CDR3 nucleotides: TGTGCCAGCAGCTCTAAGGACAGGGTTAATGAAAAACTGTTTTTT.

The chain links TRBV6-1 to TRBJ1-2, with a weak D call TRBD1 (5 bases). Germline CDR1 MNHNS, CDR2 SASEGT. Trimming stripped 4 bases from V and 4 bases from J, with 7 bases between. The CDR3 consists of 12 residues. The chain's CDR3 is CASSGGFYGYTF. CDR3 in DNA: TGTGCCAGCAGTGGGGGGTTCTATGGCTACACCTTC.

V gene TRBV11-2 combines with J gene TRBJ2-5, with 8 bases matching TRBD1. There are 17 residues in the CDR3. Germline trimming cut 0 bases from V and 0 bases from J; bases unmatched to any gene: 6. From germline, CDR1 is SGHAT and CDR2 FQNNGV. Written as DNA, the CDR3 is TGTGCCAGCAGCTTAGATCTGGCAGGGGGCTACCAAGAGACCCAGTACTTC. Its protein is CASSLDLAGGYQETQYF.

The rearrangement links TRBV15 to TRBJ1-5; TRBD1 matches 8 bases. With V trimmed by 3 bases and J by 7 bases, 5 bases remained unmatched. In germline, CDR1 is LNHNV, CDR2 YYDKDF (reference sequence). The CDR3 has 14 amino acids. The CDR3 DNA is TGTGCCACCAGCAGCGACAGGGGTCGACAGCCCCAGCATTTT. This codes for CATSSDRGRQPQHF.